This TCR beta chain was identified in a study of blood T cell repertoires in COVID-19. Study in general: COVID-19 samples collected from the United States, Italy and Spain covered acute and convalescent phases. Nucleic acid was either cDNA or gDNA, and it came from T cells, B-cell-depleted T cells, or PBMCs.

Source study methods: Amplification of reference gene primers provided the estimated nucleated cell counts. Measured with immunoSEQ multiplex PCR; TCRdb has only the in-frame clones, and not every one. The V and J calls and clone size were taken over from that table, and D and trimming were inferred from the DNA. The repertoire consists of about 36,000 clones, with less than 95% occurring once and the leading ten covering under 5%. Looked up from germline, CDR1 is SNHLY and CDR2 is FYNNEI. The CDR3 extends over 13 amino acids. V dropped 6 bases and J dropped 6; count of bases not matched to a gene: 4.

This chain connects TRBV2 to TRBJ1-2; 10 positions match TRBD1. The receptor's source is a human donor in a cohort sampled during active COVID-19. The sequenced material came from peripheral blood. CDR3 in amino acids: CASSRTGGDGYTF. In DNA form, the CDR3 reads TGTGCCAGCAGCAGGACAGGGGGTGATGGCTACACCTTC.